The TCR beta chain described here comes from a study of PD-1 blockade in classical Hodgkin lymphoma. As for time point: cycle 4 day 1 (C4D1), after more than five weeks of nivolumab. Autologous stem cell transplantation was followed by relapse in every patient, and brentuximab vedotin exposure varied. Assay used: immunoSEQ multiplex PCR; TCRdb lists only in-frame clones, some missing. The sample shows roughly 21,000 clones, about 80% of them seen only once. The CDR3 spans 11 residues. The germline CDR1 and CDR2 sequences are SQVTM and ANQGSEA. The V and J ends lost 7 bases and 6 bases respectively, with 13 bases between them.

This chain joins TRBV29-1 and TRBJ2-7; D not resolved. The specimen was peripheral blood mononuclear cells (PBMCs), collected before the fourth cycle of nivolumab. This sequence was found in a human donor with classical Hodgkin lymphoma. CDR3 loop: CSGRSSLEQYF. CDR3 coding DNA: TGCAGCGGACGGTCTTCCCTCGAGCAGTACTTC.